Following are 22 T cell receptor beta chains from one sample sequenced in a study of blood T cell repertoires in COVID-19 (TCRdb year 2020). Libraries were made using the immunoSEQ multiplex PCR assay. TCRdb mirrors the immuneACCESS table, restricted to in-frame sequences. Some clones are absent from its copies; in checked studies, under half trace to an unresolved V gene, and the reason for the others is unknown. Across this sample there are 90,000 to 120,000 clones, with approximately 79% seen only once. The ten most abundant clones make up 20% to 25% of the sample. The specimen was peripheral blood. The receptors derive from a man between 65 and 85 years old with active or convalescent COVID-19.

This CDR3 is CASNAGTGDYGYTF. CDR3 nucleotides: TGTGCCAGCAACGCCGGGACAGGGGACTATGGCTACACCTTC. The genes are TRBV7-9 and TRBJ1-2; 10 nucleotides line up with TRBD1. J lost 3 bases, V lost 7 bases, and 5 bases had no gene match. The CDR3 is made up of 14 amino acids. Germline V lookup: CDR1 SEHNR, CDR2 FQNEAQ (reference sequence).

The gene calls are TRBV18 and TRBJ1-5; maybe TRBD1 (6 bases). This CDR3 comprises 16 residues. Germline lookup yields CDR1 KGHSH and CDR2 LQKENI. Trimming removed 7 bases at V and 0 bases at J, with 16 bases between. CDR3 residues: CASCEQGPYSNQPQHF. CDR3 DNA: TGTGCCAGCTGCGAACAGGGTCCTTATAGCAATCAGCCCCAGCATTTT.

This sequence joins TRBV11-2 and TRBJ2-7; the D gene is possibly TRBD2 (5 bases). Germline-derived CDR1 and CDR2 are SGHAT and FQNNGV. V was trimmed by 1 base and J by 2 bases, leaving 12 bases between them. This CDR3 has 15 residues. The CDR3 is CASSLVYGGPYEQYF. CDR3 sequence (DNA): TGTGCCAGCAGCTTAGTATACGGCGGGCCCTACGAGCAGTACTTC.

This chain uses TRBV30 with TRBJ1-1; D not resolved. Germline loops: CDR1 GTSNPN, CDR2 SVGIG (reference sequence). The CDR3 loop spans 10 amino acids. Trimming took 1 base from V and 11 from J, leaving 8 bases between them. In DNA form, the CDR3 reads TGTGCCTGGAGTGGCGAGAACGCTTTCTTT. This sequence encodes CAWSGENAFF. The whole variable domain, remainder taken from reference TRBV30 and TRBJ1-1, is SQTIHQWPATLVQPVGSPLSLECTVEGTSNPNLYWYRQAAGRGLQLLFYSVGIGQISSEVPQNLSASRPQDRQFILSSKKLLLSDSGFYLCAWSGENAFFGQGTRLTVV.

This chain links TRBV11-2 with TRBJ2-1; 9 nucleotides agree with TRBD1. The length of the CDR3 is 15 residues. Germline loops: CDR1 SGHAT, CDR2 FQNNGV. The junction had 3 bases not matched to a gene; V was cut back by 1 base and J by 5 bases. The CDR3 DNA reads as TGTGCCAGCAGCTTAGCACAGGGGGCCCACAATGAGCAGTTCTTC. Encoded protein: CASSLAQGAHNEQFF. Full variable domain (remainder filled in from reference TRBV11-2 and TRBJ2-1): EAGVAQSPRYKIIEKRQSVAFWCNPISGHATLYWYQQILGQGPKLLIQFQNNGVVDDSQLPKDRFSAERLKGVDSTLKIQPAKLEDSAVYLCASSLAQGAHNEQFFGPGTRLTVL.

The chain combines TRBV9 with TRBJ1-1; possible D gene TRBD1, 5 bases. Germline lookup yields CDR1 SGDLS and CDR2 YYNGEE. With 4 bases removed from V and 1 base from J, the gap between germline ends came to 11 bases. The CDR3 is 14 amino acids. CDR3 coding DNA: TGTGCCAGCAGCACGAGACAGACGAACACTGAAGCTTTCTTT. As protein: CASSTRQTNTEAFF.

This clone was detected only a few times. The rearrangement links TRBV18 to TRBJ2-2, with 9 bases that match TRBD1. The junction had 10 bases not matched to a gene; V was cut back by 10 bases and J by 4 bases. This CDR3 is 15 amino acids long. Germline lookup yields CDR1 KGHSH and CDR2 LQKENI. CDR3 DNA: TGTGCCACCCACCCGGGACAGGGCTTCACCGGGGAGCTGTTTTTT. The encoded protein is CATHPGQGFTGELFF. The variable domain in full, with the rest retrieved from reference TRBV18 and TRBJ2-2, is NAGVMQNPRHLVRRRGQEARLRCSPMKGHSHVYWYRQLPEEGLKFMVYLQKENIIDESGMPKERFSAEFPKEGPSILRIQQVVRGDSAAYFCATHPGQGFTGELFFGEGSRLTVL.

This chain uses TRBV27 with TRBJ1-2; 12 nucleotides match TRBD1. The CDR3 loop spans 14 amino acids. Trimming at V came to 7 bases and at J to 5 bases, leaving 5 bases not matched to a gene. The germline CDR1 and CDR2 sequences are MNHEY and SMNVEV (reference sequence). DNA of the CDR3: TGTGCCAGCATGGGACAGGGGGCGTTTTATGGCTACACCTTC. Its translation is CASMGQGAFYGYTF.

The V and J genes are TRBV5-1 and TRBJ1-1; 8 nucleotides agree with TRBD1. The V and J ends lost 0 bases and 2 bases, in that order; junction bases with no gene match: 6. Germline assignment: CDR1 SGHRS and CDR2 YFSETQ. CDR3 size: 16 residues. This CDR3 is CASSLDPDRANTEAFF. CDR3 sequence (DNA): TGCGCCAGCAGCTTGGACCCGGACAGGGCAAACACTGAAGCTTTCTTT.

The rearrangement links TRBV5-5 to TRBJ2-1; TRBD2 matches 8 bases. Trimming removed 2 bases from V and 4 bases from J; junction bases left unmatched: 5. The CDR3 totals 15 residues. CDR1 and CDR2 from the germline V gene are SGHKS and YYEKEE (reference sequence). The CDR3 DNA follows: TGTGCCAGCAGCTTAAGGAGCGGGAGATACAATGAGCAGTTCTTC. Its translation is CASSLRSGRYNEQFF. Variable domain in full (rest from reference TRBV5-5 and TRBJ2-1): DAGVTQSPTHLIKTRGQQVTLRCSPISGHKSVSWYQQVLGQGPQFIFQYYEKEERGRGNFPDRFSARQFPNYSSELNVNALLLGDSALYLCASSLRSGRYNEQFFGPGTRLTVL.

The V call is TRBV27, the J call TRBJ2-6, with 7 bases that match TRBD1. The CDR3 consists of 18 residues. J was trimmed by 4 bases and V by 4 bases; bases with no gene match: 13. The germline gives CDR1 MNHEY, CDR2 SMNVEV (reference sequence). CDR3 residues: CASSSSGQPFLGANVLTF. The CDR3 DNA reads TGTGCCAGCAGTTCCTCGGGACAGCCCTTTCTGGGGGCCAACGTCCTGACTTTC. Full variable domain (outside the CDR3, taken from reference TRBV27 and TRBJ2-6): EAQVTQNPRYLITVTGKKLTVTCSQNMNHEYMSWYRQDPGLGLRQIYYSMNVEVTDKGDVPEGYKVSRKEKRNFPLILESPSPNQTSLYFCASSSSGQPFLGANVLTFGAGSRLTVL.

The V gene is TRBV9, the J gene TRBJ2-3, with 7 bases lining up with TRBD2. Unmatched junction bases numbered 7, after V lost 2 bases and J lost 4 bases. The CDR3 is 15 residues long. CDR1 and CDR2 from the germline V gene are SGDLS and YYNGEE. For the CDR3, the DNA is TGTGCCAGCAGCGTGGGCGGGAGTATCGCAGATACGCAGTATTTT. Its protein product is CASSVGGSIADTQYF.

The chain links TRBV3-1 (or the pseudogene TRBV3-2) to TRBJ2-5; tentatively, D is TRBD2 (5 bases). V lost 6 bases and J lost 5, with 13 bases in between. This CDR3 contains 13 residues. Germline V gene data show CDR1 as LGHDT and CDR2 as YNNKEL (reference sequence). CDR3: CASSKSGGETQYF. DNA for the CDR3: TGTGCCAGCAGTAAAAGCGGTGGGGAGACCCAGTACTTC.

The table lists this clone with many counts. This chain connects TRBV27 to TRBJ1-3; 7 bases are shared with TRBD1. The V and J ends lost 4 bases and 4 bases, in that order; junction bases with no gene match: 4. Germline CDR1 reads MNHEY; CDR2 reads SMNVEV (reference sequence). The CDR3 extends over 14 amino acids. Written as DNA, the CDR3 is TGTGCCAGCAGTTCGACAGGGATGGGAAACACCATATATTTT. Protein product: CASSSTGMGNTIYF.

CDR3 in amino acids: CASTELGTDNEQFF. CDR3 DNA: TGTGCCAGCACCGAATTAGGGACAGACAATGAGCAGTTCTTC. The chain uses TRBV5-6 and TRBJ2-1, with 7 bases fitting TRBD1. Germline V gives CDR1 SGHDT, CDR2 YYEEEE. Trimming at V came to 6 bases and at J to 5 bases, leaving 8 bases not matched to a gene. The length of the CDR3 is 14 residues.

The rearrangement links TRBV27 to TRBJ1-5; no clear D. From germline, CDR1 is MNHEY and CDR2 SMNVEV (reference sequence). CDR3 length: 13 amino acids. V lost 2 bases to trimming and J lost 6 bases, with 8 bases between them. CDR3 loop: CASSLEEGQPQHF. The CDR3 DNA is TGTGCCAGCAGTTTAGAGGAGGGTCAGCCCCAGCATTTT.

The chain employs TRBV30 and TRBJ2-7, with 8 bases fitting TRBD1. The germline V gene encodes CDR1 GTSNPN and CDR2 SVGIG (reference sequence). This CDR3 is built from 14 residues. The V gene end was trimmed by 1 base and the J gene end by 1 base; junction bases not matched to a gene: 3. CDR3 sequence reads: CAWSGTGYSYEQYF. The CDR3 region has the DNA TGTGCCTGGAGTGGGACAGGGTATTCCTACGAGCAGTACTTC.

Written as DNA, the CDR3 is TGTGCCAGCAGCTTAGTGACAGGGAGCGCAGATACGCAGTATTTT. It specifies CASSLVTGSADTQYF. The chain employs TRBV11-2 and TRBJ2-3, with 7 bases aligning to TRBD1. CDR3 length: 15 residues. Germline V gene lookup returns CDR1 SGHAT and CDR2 FQNNGV. V trimming: 1 base; J trimming: 4 bases; junction bases outside the gene matches: 5.

The V call is TRBV2, the J call TRBJ2-2; the D gene is possibly TRBD2 (6 bases). The V end lost 5 bases, the J end lost 7 bases, and 11 bases lay between the germline ends. This CDR3 has 13 residues. Germline loops: CDR1 SNHLY, CDR2 FYNNEI. CDR3 sequence: CASSQPGGGELFF. CDR3 DNA sequence: TGTGCCAGCAGTCAGCCCGGGGGCGGGGAGCTGTTTTTT.

The gene calls are TRBV7-9 and TRBJ2-7; TRBD1 agrees at 7 bases. Germline lookup yields CDR1 SEHNR and CDR2 FQNEAQ (reference sequence). V dropped 1 base and J dropped 8; count of bases not matched to a gene: 8. This CDR3 is 14 amino acids long. The CDR3 DNA sequence: TGTGCCAGCAGCTTAGGACAGGGAAATATCAAGCAGTACTTC. Encoded protein: CASSLGQGNIKQYF.

V gene TRBV30 combines with J gene TRBJ1-6; the D is unclear. The CDR3 sequence is 13 residues long. V was trimmed by 1 base and J by 8 bases, leaving 9 bases between them. The germline V gene has CDR1 GTSNPN and CDR2 SVGIG (reference sequence). DNA for the CDR3: TGTGCCTGGAGTGGCGATTCCTATTCACCCCTCCACTTT. Its translation: CAWSGDSYSPLHF.

This clone has a single count. In DNA, the CDR3 is TGTGCCAGCAGTTCCCCAGGCAGGAACACTGAAGCTTTCTTT. Translated: CASSSPGRNTEAFF. The chain carries TRBV28 and TRBJ1-1; D not resolved. The CDR3 extends over 14 amino acids. Trimming took off 4 bases at V and 1 base at J, with 10 bases between the two ends. Germline V CDR1 and CDR2: MDHEN, SYDVKM.